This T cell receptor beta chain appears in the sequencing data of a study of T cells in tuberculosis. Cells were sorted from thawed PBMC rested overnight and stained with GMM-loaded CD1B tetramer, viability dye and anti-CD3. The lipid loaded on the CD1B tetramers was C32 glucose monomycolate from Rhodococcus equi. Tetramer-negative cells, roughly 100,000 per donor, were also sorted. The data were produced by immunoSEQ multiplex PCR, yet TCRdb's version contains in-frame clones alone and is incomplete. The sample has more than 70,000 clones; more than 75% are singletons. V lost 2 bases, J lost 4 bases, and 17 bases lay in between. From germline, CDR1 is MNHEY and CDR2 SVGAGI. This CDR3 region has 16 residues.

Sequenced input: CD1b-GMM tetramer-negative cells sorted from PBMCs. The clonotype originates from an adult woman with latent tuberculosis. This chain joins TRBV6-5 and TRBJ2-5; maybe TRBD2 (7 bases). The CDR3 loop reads CASSYRRGLGTETQYF. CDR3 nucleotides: TGTGCCAGCAGTTACAGGCGGGGGCTGGGGACAGAGACCCAGTACTTC.